This T cell receptor (beta chain) was found in a study of OX40 agonist ivuxolimab in advanced cancers. Study at large: Patients took ivuxolimab, an agonistic anti-OX40 (CD134) antibody. Patients assigned to dose escalation were diagnosed with hepatocellular carcinoma, melanoma, renal cell or head and neck cancer.

Patients were excluded for autoimmune disease history or systemic immunosuppression. This clone was detected once. The repertoire was sequenced with immunoSEQ multiplex PCR; TCRdb's copy has only in-frame clones and lacks some. This sample has under 100,000 clones, with nearly 90% found just once. Trimming cost V 4 bases and J 0 bases, with 16 bases left between them. The CDR3 runs 16 residues. Germline CDR1 and CDR2: SGDLS and YYNGEE. The sequencing used CD4+ or CD8+ T cells sorted from blood, collected in a trial of the OX40 agonist ivuxolimab. The TCR sequence derives from an adult with an advanced solid tumor such as melanoma, head and neck, liver or kidney cancer. This rearrangement joins TRBV9 to TRBJ1-2; D is perhaps TRBD1 (5 bases). CDR3 amino acids: CASSPLQARANYGYTF. CDR3 nucleotide sequence: TGTGCCAGCAGCCCCCTACAGGCCCGGGCTAACTATGGCTACACCTTC.